The entry below gives a single T cell receptor (beta chain) sequence along with its context. The antigen remains undetermined. Trimming took 1 base from V and 5 from J; bases not matched to a gene: 8. The germline CDR1 and CDR2 sequences are SGHDN and FVKESK. This CDR3 comprises 16 residues. The PCR ran on 60 Vbeta and 13 Jbeta primers. The data were produced by immunoSEQ multiplex PCR, yet TCRdb's version contains in-frame clones alone and is incomplete. Of roughly 180,000 clones listed, around four fifths were seen once; the top ten hold about 1.3%. The data originate from a study of cytomegalovirus exposure and HLA in healthy donors. Findings and limits, study-wide: TCR beta V- and J-gene trimming, according to a later analysis, was linked to a missense DCLRE1C variant. Among TCR beta chains, those listed as cytomegalovirus-associated numbered some 170. According to reports, the classifier identified cytomegalovirus status with high specificity and sensitivity.

The sequenced sample was PBMCs. This chain joins TRBV14 and TRBJ1-1, with TRBD1 matching over 9 bases. The receptor was isolated from a man younger than 40 in good health and CMV-seronegative. The CDR3 nucleotides read TGTGCCAGCAGCCAAGCCCCGGGACAGGGAAGGACTGAAGCTTTCTTT. Protein: CASSQAPGQGRTEAFF.